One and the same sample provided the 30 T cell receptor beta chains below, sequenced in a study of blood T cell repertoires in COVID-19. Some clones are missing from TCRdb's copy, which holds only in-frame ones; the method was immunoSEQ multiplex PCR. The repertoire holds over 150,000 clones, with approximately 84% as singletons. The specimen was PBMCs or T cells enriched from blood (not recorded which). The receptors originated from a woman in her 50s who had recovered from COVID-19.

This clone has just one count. CDR3 nucleotides: TGTGCCAGTTCTTTATGGACAGGGGGAACTGAAGCTTTCTTT. It translates to CASSLWTGGTEAFF. The rearrangement uses TRBV19 and TRBJ1-1; 10 bases are a match to TRBD1. The V segment lost 8 bases and the J segment 5 bases; nucleotides outside the gene matches: 8. The length of the CDR3 is 14 residues. CDR1 is LNHDA and CDR2 is SQIVND in the germline V gene (reference sequence). Together with reference TRBV19 and TRBJ1-1, the CDR3 gives the full variable domain: DGGITQSPKYLFRKEGQNVTLSCEQNLNHDAMYWYRQDPGQGLRLIYYSQIVNDFQKGDIAEGYSVSREKKESFPLTVTSAQKNPTAFYLCASSLWTGGTEAFFGQGTRLTVV.

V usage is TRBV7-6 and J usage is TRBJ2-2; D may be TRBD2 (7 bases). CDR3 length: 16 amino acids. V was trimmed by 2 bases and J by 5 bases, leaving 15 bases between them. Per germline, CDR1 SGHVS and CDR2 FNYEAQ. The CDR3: CASSLLWKGGTGELFF. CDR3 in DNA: TGTGCCAGCAGCTTACTCTGGAAGGGGGGGACCGGGGAGCTGTTTTTT.

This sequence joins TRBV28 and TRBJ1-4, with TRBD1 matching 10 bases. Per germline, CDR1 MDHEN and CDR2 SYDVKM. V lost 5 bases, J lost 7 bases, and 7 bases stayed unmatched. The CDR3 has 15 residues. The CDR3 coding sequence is TGTGCCAGCAGTGGAAGGACAGGGGGAGGTGAAAAACTGTTTTTT. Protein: CASSGRTGGGEKLFF.

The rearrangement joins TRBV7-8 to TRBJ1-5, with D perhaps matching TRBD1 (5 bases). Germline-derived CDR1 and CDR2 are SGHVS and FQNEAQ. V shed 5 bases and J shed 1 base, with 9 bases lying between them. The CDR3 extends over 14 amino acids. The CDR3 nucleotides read TGTGCCAGCAGCCTGACAGCGAGCAATCAGCCCCAGCATTTT. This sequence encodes CASSLTASNQPQHF.

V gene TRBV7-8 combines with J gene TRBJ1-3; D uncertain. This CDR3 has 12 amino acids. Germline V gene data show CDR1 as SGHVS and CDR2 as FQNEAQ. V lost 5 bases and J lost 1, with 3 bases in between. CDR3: CASSPSGNTIYF. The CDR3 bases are TGTGCCAGCAGCCCTTCTGGAAACACCATATATTTT. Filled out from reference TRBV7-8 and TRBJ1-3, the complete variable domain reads GAGVSQSPRYKVAKRGQDVALRCDPISGHVSLFWYQQALGQGPEFLTYFQNEAQLDKSGLPSDRFFAERPEGSVSTLKIQRTQQEDSAVYLCASSPSGNTIYFGEGSWLTVV.

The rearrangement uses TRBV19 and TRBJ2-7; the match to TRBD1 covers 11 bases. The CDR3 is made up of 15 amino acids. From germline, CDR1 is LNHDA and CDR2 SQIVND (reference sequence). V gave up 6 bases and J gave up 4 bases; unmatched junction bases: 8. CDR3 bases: TGTGCCAGTAGCTACCGGACAGGGGGCATTTACGAGCAGTACTTC. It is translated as CASSYRTGGIYEQYF.

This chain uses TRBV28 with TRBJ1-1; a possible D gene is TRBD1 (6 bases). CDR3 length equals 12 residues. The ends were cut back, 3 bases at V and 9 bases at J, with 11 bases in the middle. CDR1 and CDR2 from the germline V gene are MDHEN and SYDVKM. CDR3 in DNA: TGTGCCAGCAGTTTCATCAGGGGCAAAGCTTTCTTT. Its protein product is CASSFIRGKAFF.

The CDR3 DNA reads as TGTGCCAGCCGCCGGGACAGGGCCCTCGGTGGCTCTGGAAACACCATATATTTT. Encoded protein: CASRRDRALGGSGNTIYF. The chain has TRBV7-8 and TRBJ1-3, with 9 bases that match TRBD1. Looked up from germline, CDR1 is SGHVS and CDR2 is FQNEAQ. The V and J ends lost 8 bases and 0 bases, in that order; junction bases with no gene match: 14. The CDR3 contains 18 residues.

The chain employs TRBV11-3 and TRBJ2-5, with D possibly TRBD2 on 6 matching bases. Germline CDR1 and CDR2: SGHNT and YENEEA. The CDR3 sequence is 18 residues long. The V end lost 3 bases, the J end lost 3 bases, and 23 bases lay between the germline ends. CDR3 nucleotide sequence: TGTGCCAGCAGCTTGGGAGGTTTGGGGGAGTTCGGCAAAGAGACCCAGTACTTC. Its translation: CASSLGGLGEFGKETQYF.

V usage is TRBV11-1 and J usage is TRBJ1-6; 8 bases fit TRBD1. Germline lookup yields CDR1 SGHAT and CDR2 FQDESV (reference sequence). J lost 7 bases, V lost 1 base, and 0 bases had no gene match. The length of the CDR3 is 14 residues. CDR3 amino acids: CASSLGQGNSPLHF. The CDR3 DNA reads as TGTGCCAGCAGCTTAGGACAGGGGAATTCACCCCTCCACTTT.

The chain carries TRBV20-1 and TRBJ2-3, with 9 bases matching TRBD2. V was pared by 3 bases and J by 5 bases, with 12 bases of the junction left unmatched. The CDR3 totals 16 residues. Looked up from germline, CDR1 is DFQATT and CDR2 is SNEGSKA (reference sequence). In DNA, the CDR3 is TGCAGTGCTAGTGACACCACCAGCGGGAGGAGAGATACGCAGTATTTT. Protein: CSASDTTSGRRDTQYF.

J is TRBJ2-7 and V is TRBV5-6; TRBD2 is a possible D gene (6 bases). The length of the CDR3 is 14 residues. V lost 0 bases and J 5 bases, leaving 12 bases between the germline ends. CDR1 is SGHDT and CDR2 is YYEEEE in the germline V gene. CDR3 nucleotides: TGTGCCAGCAGCTTGGCCTTAGGGAGGAACGAGCAGTACTTC. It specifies CASSLALGRNEQYF.

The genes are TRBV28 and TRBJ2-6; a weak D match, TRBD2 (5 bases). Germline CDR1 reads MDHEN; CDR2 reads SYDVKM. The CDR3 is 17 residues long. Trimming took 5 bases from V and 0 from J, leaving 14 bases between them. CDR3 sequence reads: CASSPGVFYSGANVLTF. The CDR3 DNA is TGTGCCAGCAGTCCCGGGGTCTTTTACTCTGGGGCCAACGTCCTGACTTTC. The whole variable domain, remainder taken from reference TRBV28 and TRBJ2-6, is DVKVTQSSRYLVKRTGEKVFLECVQDMDHENMFWYRQDPGLGLRLIYFSYDVKMKEKGDIPEGYSVSREKKERFSLILESASTNQTSMYLCASSPGVFYSGANVLTFGAGSRLTVL.

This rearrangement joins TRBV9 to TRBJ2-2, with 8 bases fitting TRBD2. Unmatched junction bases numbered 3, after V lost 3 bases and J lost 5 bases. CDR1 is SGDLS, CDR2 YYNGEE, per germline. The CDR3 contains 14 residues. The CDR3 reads CASSEREITGELFF. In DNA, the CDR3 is TGTGCCAGCAGCGAGCGGGAGATAACCGGGGAGCTGTTTTTT.

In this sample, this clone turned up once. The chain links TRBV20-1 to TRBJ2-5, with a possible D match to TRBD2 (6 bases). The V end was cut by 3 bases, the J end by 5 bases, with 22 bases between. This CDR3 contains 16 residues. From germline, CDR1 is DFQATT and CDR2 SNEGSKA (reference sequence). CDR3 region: CSASIGPGRAGETQYF. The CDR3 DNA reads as TGCAGTGCTAGTATCGGACCCGGGCGCGCGGGGGAGACCCAGTACTTC.

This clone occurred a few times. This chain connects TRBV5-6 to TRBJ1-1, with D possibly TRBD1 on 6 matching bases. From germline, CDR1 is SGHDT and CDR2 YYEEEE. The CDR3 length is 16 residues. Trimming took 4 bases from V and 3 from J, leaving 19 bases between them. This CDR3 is CASSDTGGGPDTEAFF. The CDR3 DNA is TGTGCCAGCAGCGACACGGGCGGGGGCCCCGACACTGAAGCTTTCTTT.

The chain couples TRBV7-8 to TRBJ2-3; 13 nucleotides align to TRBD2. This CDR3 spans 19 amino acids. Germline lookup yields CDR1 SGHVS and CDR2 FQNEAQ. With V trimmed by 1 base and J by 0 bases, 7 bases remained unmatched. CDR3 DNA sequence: TGTGCCAGCAGCTTAGGAGCGGGACTAGCGGGGACTAGCACAGATACGCAGTATTTT. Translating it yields CASSLGAGLAGTSTDTQYF.

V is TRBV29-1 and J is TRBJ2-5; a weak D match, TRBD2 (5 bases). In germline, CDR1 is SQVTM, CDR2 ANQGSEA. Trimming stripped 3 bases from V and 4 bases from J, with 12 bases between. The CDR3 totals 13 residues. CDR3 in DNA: TGCAGCGTTGAGCGGGTCTCCTCAGAGACCCAGTACTTC. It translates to CSVERVSSETQYF.

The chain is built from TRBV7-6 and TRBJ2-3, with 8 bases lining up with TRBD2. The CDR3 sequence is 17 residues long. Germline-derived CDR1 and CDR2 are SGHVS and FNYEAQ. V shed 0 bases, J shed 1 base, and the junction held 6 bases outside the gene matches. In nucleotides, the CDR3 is TGTGCCAGCAGCTTAGCCGGGGGGGGTCCGGGCACAGATACGCAGTATTTT. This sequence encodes CASSLAGGGPGTDTQYF. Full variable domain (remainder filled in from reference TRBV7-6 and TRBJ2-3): GAGVSQSPRYKVTKRGQDVALRCDPISGHVSLYWYRQALGQGPEFLTYFNYEAQQDKSGLPNDRFSAERPEGSISTLTIQRTEQRDSAMYRCASSLAGGGPGTDTQYFGPGTRLTVL.

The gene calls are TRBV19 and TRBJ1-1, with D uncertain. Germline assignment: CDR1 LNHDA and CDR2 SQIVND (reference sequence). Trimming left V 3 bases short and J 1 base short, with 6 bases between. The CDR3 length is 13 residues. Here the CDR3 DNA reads TGTGCCAGTAGTATCGGCGGGAACACTGAAGCTTTCTTT. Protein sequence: CASSIGGNTEAFF.

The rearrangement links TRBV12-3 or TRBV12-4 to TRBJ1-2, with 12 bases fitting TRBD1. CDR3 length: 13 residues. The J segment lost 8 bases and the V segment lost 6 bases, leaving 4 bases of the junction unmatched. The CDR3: CASRYGTGGGYTF. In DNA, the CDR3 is TGTGCCAGCAGATATGGGACAGGGGGCGGCTACACCTTC.

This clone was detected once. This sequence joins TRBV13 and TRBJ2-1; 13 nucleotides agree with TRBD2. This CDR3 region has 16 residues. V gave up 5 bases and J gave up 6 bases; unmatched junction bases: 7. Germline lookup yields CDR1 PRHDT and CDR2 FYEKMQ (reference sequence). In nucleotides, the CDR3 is TGTGCCAGCAGCCGGCGACTAGCGGGAGGTTCCAATGAGCAGTTCTTC. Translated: CASSRRLAGGSNEQFF.

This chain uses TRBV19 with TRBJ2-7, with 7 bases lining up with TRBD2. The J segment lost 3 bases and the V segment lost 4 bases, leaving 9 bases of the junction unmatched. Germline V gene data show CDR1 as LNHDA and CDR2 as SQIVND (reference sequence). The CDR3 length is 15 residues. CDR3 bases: TGTGCCAGTAGTACGGATGGGGGGACTAACTACGAGCAGTACTTC. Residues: CASSTDGGTNYEQYF.

The CDR3 sequence is CASSQDRRGEKLFF. The CDR3 DNA sequence: TGTGCCAGCAGCCAAGATAGAAGAGGTGAAAAACTGTTTTTT. This chain joins TRBV14 and TRBJ1-4; D gene uncertain. With 0 bases removed from V and 7 bases from J, the gap between germline ends came to 9 bases. Germline V gene lookup returns CDR1 SGHDN and CDR2 FVKESK. CDR3 length: 14 residues.

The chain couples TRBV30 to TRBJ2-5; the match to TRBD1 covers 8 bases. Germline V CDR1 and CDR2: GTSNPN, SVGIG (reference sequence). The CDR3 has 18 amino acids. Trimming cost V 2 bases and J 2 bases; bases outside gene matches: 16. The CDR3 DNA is TGTGCCTGGAGTAATACAGGGGGTTTGCTGGCGGGACAAGAGACCCAGTACTTC. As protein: CAWSNTGGLLAGQETQYF.

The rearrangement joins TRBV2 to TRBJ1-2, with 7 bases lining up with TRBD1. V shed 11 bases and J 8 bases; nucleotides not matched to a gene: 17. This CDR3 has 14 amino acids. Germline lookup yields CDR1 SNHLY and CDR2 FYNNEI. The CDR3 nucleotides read TGTGCCCAGGGGGGTGACCGGGACAGAAGCGGCTACACCTTC. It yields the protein CAQGGDRDRSGYTF.

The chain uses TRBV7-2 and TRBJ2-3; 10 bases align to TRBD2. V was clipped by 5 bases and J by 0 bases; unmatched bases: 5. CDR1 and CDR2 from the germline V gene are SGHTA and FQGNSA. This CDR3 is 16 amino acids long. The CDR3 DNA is TGTGCCAGCAGCCTCTCGACTAGCGGGAGCACAGATACGCAGTATTTT. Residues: CASSLSTSGSTDTQYF.

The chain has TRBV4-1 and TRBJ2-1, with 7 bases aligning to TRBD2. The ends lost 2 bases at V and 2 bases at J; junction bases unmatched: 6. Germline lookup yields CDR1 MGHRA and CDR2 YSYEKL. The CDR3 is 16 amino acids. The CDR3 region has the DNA TGCGCCAGCAGCCAATCATCCGGGACTACCTACAATGAGCAGTTCTTC. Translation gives CASSQSSGTTYNEQFF.

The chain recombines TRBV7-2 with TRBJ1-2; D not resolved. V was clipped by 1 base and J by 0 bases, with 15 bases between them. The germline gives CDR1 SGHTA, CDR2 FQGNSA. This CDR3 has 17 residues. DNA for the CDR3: TGTGCCAGCAGCTTAGTTCAGGCCATGCTTTCTAACTATGGCTACACCTTC. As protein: CASSLVQAMLSNYGYTF. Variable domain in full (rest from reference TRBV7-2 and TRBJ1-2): GAGVSQSPSNKVTEKGKDVELRCDPISGHTALYWYRQSLGQGLEFLIYFQGNSAPDKSGLPSDRFSAERTGGSVSTLTIQRTQQEDSAVYLCASSLVQAMLSNYGYTFGSGTRLTVV.

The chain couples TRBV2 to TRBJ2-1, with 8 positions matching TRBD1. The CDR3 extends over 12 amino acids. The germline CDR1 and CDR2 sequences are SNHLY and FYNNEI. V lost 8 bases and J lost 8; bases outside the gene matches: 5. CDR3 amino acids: CASLAGGDEQFF. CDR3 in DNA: TGTGCCAGCCTCGCAGGGGGCGATGAGCAGTTCTTC.